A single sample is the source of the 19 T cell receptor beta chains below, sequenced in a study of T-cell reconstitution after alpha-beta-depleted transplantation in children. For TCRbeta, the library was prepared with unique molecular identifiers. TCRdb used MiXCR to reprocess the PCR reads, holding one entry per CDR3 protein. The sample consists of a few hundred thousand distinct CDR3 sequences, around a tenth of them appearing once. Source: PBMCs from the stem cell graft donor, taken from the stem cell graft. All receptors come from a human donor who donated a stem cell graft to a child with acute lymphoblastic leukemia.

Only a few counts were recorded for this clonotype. The CDR3 DNA sequence: TGTGCCACCAGCGGACGACAGGGGACGTGGCGGTTCTTC. Amino acids: CATSGRQGTWRFF. This chain links TRBV15 with TRBJ2-1; 8 bases fit TRBD1. Germline V gene sequence: CDR1 LNHNV, CDR2 YYDKDF (reference sequence). CDR3 length: 13 amino acids. V was clipped by 5 bases and J by 15 bases; unmatched bases: 12.

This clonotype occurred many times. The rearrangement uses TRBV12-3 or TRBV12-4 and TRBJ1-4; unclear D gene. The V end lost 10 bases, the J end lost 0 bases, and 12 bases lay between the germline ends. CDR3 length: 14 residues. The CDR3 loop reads CATCRGATNEKLFF. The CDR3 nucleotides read TGTGCCACCTGTCGCGGGGCAACTAATGAAAAACTGTTTTTT.

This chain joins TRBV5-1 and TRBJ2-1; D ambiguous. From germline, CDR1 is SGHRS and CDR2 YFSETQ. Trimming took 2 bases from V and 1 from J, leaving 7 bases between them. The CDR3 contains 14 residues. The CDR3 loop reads CASSLGVSYNEQFF. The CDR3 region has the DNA TGCGCCAGCAGCTTAGGAGTTTCCTACAATGAGCAGTTCTTC.

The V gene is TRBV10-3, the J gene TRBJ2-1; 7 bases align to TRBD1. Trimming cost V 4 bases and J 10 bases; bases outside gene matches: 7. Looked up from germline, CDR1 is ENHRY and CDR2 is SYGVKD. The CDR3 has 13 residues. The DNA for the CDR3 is TGTGCCATCAGTGCTCCACAGGGGAAAGAGCAGTTCTTC. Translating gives CAISAPQGKEQFF.

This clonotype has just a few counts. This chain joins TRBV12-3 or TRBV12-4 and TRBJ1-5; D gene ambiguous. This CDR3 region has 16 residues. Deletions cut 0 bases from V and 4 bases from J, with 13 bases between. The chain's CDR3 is CASSLARRRVNQPQHF. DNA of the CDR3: TGTGCCAGCAGTTTAGCGAGAAGAAGGGTGAATCAGCCCCAGCATTTT.

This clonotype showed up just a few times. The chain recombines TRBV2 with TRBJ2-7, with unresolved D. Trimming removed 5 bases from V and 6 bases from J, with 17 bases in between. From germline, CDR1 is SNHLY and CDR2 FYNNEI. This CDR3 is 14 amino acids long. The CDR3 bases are TGTGCCAGCAGTTCCCAATCCCCAGTGGGCGAGCAGTACTTC. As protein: CASSSQSPVGEQYF.

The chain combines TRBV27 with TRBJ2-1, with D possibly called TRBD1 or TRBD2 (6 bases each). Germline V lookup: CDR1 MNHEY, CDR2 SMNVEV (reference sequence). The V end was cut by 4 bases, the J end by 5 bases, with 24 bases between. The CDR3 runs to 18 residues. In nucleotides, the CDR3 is TGTGCCAGCAGTTCCCCGGGGGCCCGTGGGGGTGCCCACAATGAGCAGTTCTTC. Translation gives CASSSPGARGGAHNEQFF.

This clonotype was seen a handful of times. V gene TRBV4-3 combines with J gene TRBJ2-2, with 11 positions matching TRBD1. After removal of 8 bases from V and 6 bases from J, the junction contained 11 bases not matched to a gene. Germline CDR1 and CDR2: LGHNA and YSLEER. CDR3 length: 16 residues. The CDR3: CASGAPPGQGAGELFF. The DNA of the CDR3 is TGCGCCAGCGGGGCACCACCGGGACAGGGGGCCGGGGAGCTGTTTTTT.

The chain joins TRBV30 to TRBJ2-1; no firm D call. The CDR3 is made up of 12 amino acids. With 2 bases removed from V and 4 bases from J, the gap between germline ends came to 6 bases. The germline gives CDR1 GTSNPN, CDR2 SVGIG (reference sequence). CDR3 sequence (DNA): TGTGCCTGGAGTCAGAATTACAATGAGCAGTTCTTC. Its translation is CAWSQNYNEQFF.

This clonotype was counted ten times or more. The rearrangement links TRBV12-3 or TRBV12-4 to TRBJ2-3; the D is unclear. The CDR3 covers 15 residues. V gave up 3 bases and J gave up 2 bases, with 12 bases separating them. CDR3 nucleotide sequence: TGTGCCAGCAGTTTCGCATCCTCCCTCACAGATACGCAGTATTTT. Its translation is CASSFASSLTDTQYF.

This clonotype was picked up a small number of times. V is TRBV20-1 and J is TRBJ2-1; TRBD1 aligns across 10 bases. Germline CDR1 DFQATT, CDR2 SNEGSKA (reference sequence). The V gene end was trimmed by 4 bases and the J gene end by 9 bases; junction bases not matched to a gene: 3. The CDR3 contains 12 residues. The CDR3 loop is CSAKTGGSEQFF. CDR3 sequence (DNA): TGCAGTGCTAAGACAGGGGGCAGTGAGCAGTTCTTC.

In DNA, the CDR3 is TGTGCCAGCAGTTTATCATACGCAGATACGAACACCGGGGAGCTGTTTTTT. Translating gives CASSLSYADTNTGELFF. The V and J genes are TRBV12-3 or TRBV12-4 and TRBJ2-2; unclear D gene. CDR3 length: 17 amino acids. V shed 2 bases and J shed 0 bases, with 13 bases lying between them.

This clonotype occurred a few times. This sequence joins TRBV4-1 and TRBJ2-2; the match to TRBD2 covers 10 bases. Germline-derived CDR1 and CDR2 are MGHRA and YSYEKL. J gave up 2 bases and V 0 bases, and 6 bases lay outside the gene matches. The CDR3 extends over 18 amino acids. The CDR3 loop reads CASSQEMLAGVNTGELFF. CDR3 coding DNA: TGCGCCAGCAGCCAAGAGATGCTAGCGGGAGTAAACACCGGGGAGCTGTTTTTT.

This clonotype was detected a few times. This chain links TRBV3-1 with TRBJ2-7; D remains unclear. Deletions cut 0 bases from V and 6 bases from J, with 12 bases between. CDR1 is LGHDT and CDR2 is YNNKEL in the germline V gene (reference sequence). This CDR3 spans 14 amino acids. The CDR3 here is CASSQDGIAVEQYF. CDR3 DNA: TGTGCCAGCAGCCAAGATGGGATAGCTGTCGAGCAGTACTTC.

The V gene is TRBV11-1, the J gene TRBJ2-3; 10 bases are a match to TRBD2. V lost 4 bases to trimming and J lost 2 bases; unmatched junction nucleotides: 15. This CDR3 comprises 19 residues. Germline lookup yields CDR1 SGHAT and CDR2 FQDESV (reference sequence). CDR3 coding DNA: TGTGCCAGCAGCTCTGTGGGGGGTCCTAGCGGGAGCGCCACAGATACGCAGTATTTT. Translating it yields CASSSVGGPSGSATDTQYF.

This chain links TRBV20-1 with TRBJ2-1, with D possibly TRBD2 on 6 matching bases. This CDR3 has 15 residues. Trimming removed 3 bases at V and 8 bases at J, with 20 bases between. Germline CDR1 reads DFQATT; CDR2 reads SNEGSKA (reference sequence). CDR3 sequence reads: CSARTLSGRDYEQFF. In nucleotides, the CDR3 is TGCAGTGCTAGGACCCTTAGCGGACGGGACTATGAGCAGTTCTTC.

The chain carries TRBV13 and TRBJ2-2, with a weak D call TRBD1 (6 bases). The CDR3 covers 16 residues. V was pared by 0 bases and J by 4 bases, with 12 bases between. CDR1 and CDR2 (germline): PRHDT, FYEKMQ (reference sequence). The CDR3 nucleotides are TGTGCCAGCAGCTTAGGCCTTTCAGGGGCCACCGGGGAGCTGTTTTTT. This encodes CASSLGLSGATGELFF.

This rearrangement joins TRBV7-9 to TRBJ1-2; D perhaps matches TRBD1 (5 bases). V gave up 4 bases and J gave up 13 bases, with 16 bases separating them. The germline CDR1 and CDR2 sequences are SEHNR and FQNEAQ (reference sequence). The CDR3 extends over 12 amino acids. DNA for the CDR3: TGTGCCAGCAGCTCTTCGACAGCTAACTCCACCTTC. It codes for CASSSSTANSTF.

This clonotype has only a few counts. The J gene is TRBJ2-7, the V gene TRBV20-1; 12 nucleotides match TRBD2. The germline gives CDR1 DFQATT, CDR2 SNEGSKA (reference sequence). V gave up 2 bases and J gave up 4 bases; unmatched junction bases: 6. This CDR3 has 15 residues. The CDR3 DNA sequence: TGCAGTGCTAGATCTACGACTAGCGGGGGTTACGAGCAGTACTTC. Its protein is CSARSTTSGGYEQYF.